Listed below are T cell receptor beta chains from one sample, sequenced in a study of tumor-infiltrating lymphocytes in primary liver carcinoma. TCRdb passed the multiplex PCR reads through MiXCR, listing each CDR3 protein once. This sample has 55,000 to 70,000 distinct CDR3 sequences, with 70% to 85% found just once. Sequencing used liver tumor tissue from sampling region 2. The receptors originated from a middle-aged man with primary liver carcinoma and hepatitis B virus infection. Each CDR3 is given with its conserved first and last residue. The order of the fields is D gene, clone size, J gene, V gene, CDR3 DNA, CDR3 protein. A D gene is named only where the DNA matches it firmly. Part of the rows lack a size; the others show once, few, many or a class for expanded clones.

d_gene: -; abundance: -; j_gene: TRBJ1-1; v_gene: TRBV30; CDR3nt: TGTGCCCGGAGCCTCTTCGAAGGGACTGAAGCTTTCTTT; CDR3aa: CARSLFEGTEAFF
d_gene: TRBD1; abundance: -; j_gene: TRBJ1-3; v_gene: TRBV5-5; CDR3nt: TGTGCTAGCAGACGGGACAGAATCCCTGGAAACACCATATATTTT; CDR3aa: CASRRDRIPGNTIYF
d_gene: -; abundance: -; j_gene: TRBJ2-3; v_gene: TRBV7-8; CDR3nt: TGTGCCAGTTGCGAGGTGGACGAGGATACGCAGTATTTT; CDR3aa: CASCEVDEDTQYF
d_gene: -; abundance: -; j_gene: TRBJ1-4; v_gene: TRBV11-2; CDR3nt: TGTGCTAGCAGCAAGACTCCAGGAGGAACAAATGAAGAACTGTTATTC; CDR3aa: CASSKTPGGTNEELLF
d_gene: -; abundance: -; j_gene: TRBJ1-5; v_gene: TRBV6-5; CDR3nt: TGTGCCAGCAGTTATACCCGGCCGACAGCCACCAGCGATCAGCCCCAGCATTTT; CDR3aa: CASSYTRPTATSDQPQHF
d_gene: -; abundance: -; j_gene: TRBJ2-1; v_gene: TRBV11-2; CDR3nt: TGTGCCAGCAGCCCCGACGGGAGTGCCTACAATGAGCAGTTGTTC; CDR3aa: CASSPDGSAYNEQLF
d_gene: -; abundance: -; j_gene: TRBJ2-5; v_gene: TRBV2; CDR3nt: TGTGCCAGCAGTGTTACGAGTGAAGAGACCCAGTACTTC; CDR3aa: CASSVTSEETQYF
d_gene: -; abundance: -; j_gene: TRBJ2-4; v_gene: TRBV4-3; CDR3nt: TGCGCCAGCAGCCAAGATGGCAGTCTAGCCAAATACATTCAGTACTTT; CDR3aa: CASSQDGSLAKYIQYF
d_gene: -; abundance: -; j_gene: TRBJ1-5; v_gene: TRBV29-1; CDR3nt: TGCAGCGTCGCTGGAGTGGACGGACGTAGCACAGATATGCAGCATTTT; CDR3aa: CSVAGVDGRSTDMQHF
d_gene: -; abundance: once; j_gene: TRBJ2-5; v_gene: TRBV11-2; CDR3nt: TGTGCCAACTGCTTAGTTCTGGAAGAGACCCAGTATTTC; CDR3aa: CANCLVLEETQYF
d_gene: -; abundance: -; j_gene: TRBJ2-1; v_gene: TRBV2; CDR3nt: TGTGCCAGCTGTAGGGACATCTCCTACAATGAGCAGTTCTTC; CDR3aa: CASCRDISYNEQFF
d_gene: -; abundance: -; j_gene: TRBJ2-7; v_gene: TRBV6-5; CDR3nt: TGTGCCAGCAGTTACGGGCTAACGGGAGTATCGGGGGATCAGTACTTC; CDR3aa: CASSYGLTGVSGDQYF
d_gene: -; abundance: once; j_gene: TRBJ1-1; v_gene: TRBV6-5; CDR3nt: TGTGCCATCAGTACTCCAAGGTTTAACGCTGAAGCTTTCTTT; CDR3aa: CAISTPRFNAEAFF
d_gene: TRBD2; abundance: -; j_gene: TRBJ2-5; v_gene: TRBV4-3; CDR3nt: TGCGCCAGCATCCAATCCCGGGGGGGCACCCAATACTTC; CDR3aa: CASIQSRGGTQYF
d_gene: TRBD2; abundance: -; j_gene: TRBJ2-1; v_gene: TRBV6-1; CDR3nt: TGTGCCAGCAGTGTGTTTAGCGGGACCCACAATGGGCAGTTTTTC; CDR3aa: CASSVFSGTHNGQFF
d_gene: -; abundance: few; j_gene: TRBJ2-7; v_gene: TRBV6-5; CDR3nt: TGTGCCAGCAGTTACTCGCACCAGGGTGGCTACGAGCAGTACTTC; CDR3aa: CASSYSHQGGYEQYF
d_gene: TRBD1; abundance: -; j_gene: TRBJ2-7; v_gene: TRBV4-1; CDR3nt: TGCGCCAGCAGCCGTGCCGGGACAGACTTCTCCTACGAGCGGTACTTC; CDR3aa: CASSRAGTDFSYERYF
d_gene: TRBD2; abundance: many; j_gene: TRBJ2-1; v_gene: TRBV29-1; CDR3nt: TGCAGCGTTGGGACTAGCGGGAGCTACAATGAGCAGTTCTTC; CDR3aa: CSVGTSGSYNEQFF
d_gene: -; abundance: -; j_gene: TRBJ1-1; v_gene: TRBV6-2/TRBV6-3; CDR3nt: TGTGCCACCAAGCTGACTGCCATGAAGACTGAAGCTTTCTTC; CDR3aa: CATKLTAMKTEAFF
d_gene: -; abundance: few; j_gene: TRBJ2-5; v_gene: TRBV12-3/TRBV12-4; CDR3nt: TGTGCCAGCAGTTTTTCAGGGAATGAGGAGACCCAGTACTTC; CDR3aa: CASSFSGNEETQYF
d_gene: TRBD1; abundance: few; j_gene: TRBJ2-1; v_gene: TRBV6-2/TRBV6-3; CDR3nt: TGTGCCAGTAGTTACTCGGACAGGAGCTCCTACAATGAGCAGTTCTTC; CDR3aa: CASSYSDRSSYNEQFF
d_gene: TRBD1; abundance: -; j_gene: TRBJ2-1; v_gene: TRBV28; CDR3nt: TGTGCCAGCAGCTCGGGACAGGGGGCGACCGATGTGCAGTTCTTC; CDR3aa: CASSSGQGATDVQFF
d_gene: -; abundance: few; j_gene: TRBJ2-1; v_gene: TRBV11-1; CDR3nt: TGTGCCAGCAGCATCGGGGGACTCGGATCCTACAATGAGCAATTCTTC; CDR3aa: CASSIGGLGSYNEQFF
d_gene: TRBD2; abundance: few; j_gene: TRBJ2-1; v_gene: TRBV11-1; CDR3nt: TGTGCCAGCAGCATAGGAAAGACTAGCGGGGCCTCACGGTTCGGCAATGAGCAGTTCTTC; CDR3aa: CASSIGKTSGASRFGNEQFF
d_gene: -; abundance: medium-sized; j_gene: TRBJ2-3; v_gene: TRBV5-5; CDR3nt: TGTGCCAGCAGCTTGGGGACTTACACAGATACGCAGTATTTT; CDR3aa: CASSLGTYTDTQYF
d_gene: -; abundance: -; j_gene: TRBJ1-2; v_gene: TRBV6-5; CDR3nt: TGTGCCAGCAGTTACGGACGGGAAGGACGCTACATCTTC; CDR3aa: CASSYGREGRYIF
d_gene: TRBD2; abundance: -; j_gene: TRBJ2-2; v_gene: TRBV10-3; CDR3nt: TGTGCCATTAGGGAGCGGGACGGCACCGGGGAGTTGTTTTTT; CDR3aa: CAIRERDGTGELFF
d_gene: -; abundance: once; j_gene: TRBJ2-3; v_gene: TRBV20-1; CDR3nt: TGCACTGCTAGCTTTAGGAGCACAGATACGCAGTATTTT; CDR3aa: CTASFRSTDTQYF
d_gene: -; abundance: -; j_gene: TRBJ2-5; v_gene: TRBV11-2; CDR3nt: TGTACCAGCAGTCAAACTCCTGGAGGGGGGAGAGAGACCCAGTACTTC; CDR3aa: CTSSQTPGGGRETQYF
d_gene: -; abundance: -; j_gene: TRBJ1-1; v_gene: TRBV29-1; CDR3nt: TGCAGCGTCCGGGGGGGGGAGCACACTGAAGCTTTCTTT; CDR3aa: CSVRGGEHTEAFF
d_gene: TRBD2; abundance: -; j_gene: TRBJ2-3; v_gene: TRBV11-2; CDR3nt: TGTGCTAGCAGCCTGCCGACTAGCGGGAAGCTCACAGATACGCAGTATTTT; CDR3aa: CASSLPTSGKLTDTQYF
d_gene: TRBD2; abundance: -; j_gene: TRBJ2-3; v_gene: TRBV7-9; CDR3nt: TGTGGCAGCAGCTTAGCGGGACTAGCGGGAGAAGGAGATACGCAGTATTTT; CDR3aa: CGSSLAGLAGEGDTQYF